This TCR delta chain was captured in a study of γδ T cells in repeated Plasmodium falciparum infection. Looking at the study overall: The natural-infection arm compared Malian children under seasonal malaria with matched Australian children.

This clone has a handful of counts. Its specificity is not known. With a far larger clone one base away, a read error is the likely cause. Other DNA sequences in the sample encode the same CDR3. Study-wide results and limits: Vgamma9/Vdelta2+ T cells showed a stable polyclonal repertoire with shared TCRgamma sequences. Repeated controlled infections reportedly drove waves of new clonotype selection in Vdelta2-negative, mostly Vdelta1+, gammadelta repertoires.

CDR3 length: 22 residues. In germline, CDR1 is TSWWSYY, CDR2 QGS. Flow sorting of PBMC yielded separate Vgamma9/Vdelta2+ and Vdelta2-negative gammadelta T cell populations for bulk repertoire analysis. TCRdb reanalyzed the multiplex PCR reads using CATT. The sample shows around 89,000 delta-chain clones, more than 1.4% of them seen only once. The chain is built from TRDV1 and TRDJ1; 9 nucleotides agree with TRDD3. TCRdb lists no J gene, so it was determined here by aligning the DNA to germline. The sequence was obtained from a pool of human donors (malaria-infected and uninfected, not separated). The sample taken for sequencing was gamma-delta T cells from blood. The CDR3 nucleotides read TGTGCTCTTGTCGGCTTACTGGGGGACTGGATACCATACCCATCGTACACCGACAAACTCATCTTT. Encoded protein: CALVGLLGDWIPYPSYTDKLIF.